The 27 T cell receptor beta chains given below trace back to one sample, sequenced in a study of OX40 agonist ivuxolimab in advanced cancers. The assay was immunoSEQ multiplex PCR, and TCRdb's table has in-frame clones only and misses some. The sample yields approximately 77,000 clones, about 89% seen once. This specimen was CD4+ or CD8+ T cells sorted from blood, taken in a trial of the OX40 agonist ivuxolimab. The receptors derive from an adult with an advanced solid tumor such as melanoma, head and neck, liver or kidney cancer.

This chain joins TRBV6-4 and TRBJ2-5, with no clear D. V lost 6 bases and J lost 5, with 10 bases in between. The CDR3 has 12 amino acids. Per germline, CDR1 MRHNA and CDR2 SNTAGT. CDR3 DNA: TGTGCCAGCAGGGGCCCGGAGGAGACCCAGTACTTC. It specifies CASRGPEETQYF.

This clone was counted once. The J gene is TRBJ2-2, the V gene TRBV5-6; TRBD1 aligns across 7 bases. The CDR3 has 15 amino acids. CDR1 SGHDT and CDR2 YYEEEE come from the germline V gene. Trimming at V came to 2 bases and at J to 5 bases, leaving 6 bases not matched to a gene. CDR3 amino acids: CASSFQGVLTGELFF. Here the CDR3 DNA reads TGTGCCAGCAGCTTTCAGGGGGTTCTGACCGGGGAGCTGTTTTTT.

This clone was counted once. This rearrangement joins TRBV11-2 to TRBJ2-4; D call uncertain. V dropped 5 bases and J dropped 0 bases, with 17 bases sitting between them. Germline V gene data show CDR1 as SGHAT and CDR2 as FQNNGV. The CDR3 is 17 amino acids. The CDR3 DNA is TGTGCCAGCAGCCGCAAAAGTGGCCAACTAGCCAAAAACATTCAGTACTTC. Translation gives CASSRKSGQLAKNIQYF.

V and J are TRBV6-1 and TRBJ2-7, with 13 bases matching TRBD2. Per the germline V gene, CDR1 is MNHNS and CDR2 is SASEGT. This CDR3 is built from 18 residues. Unmatched junction bases numbered 13, after V lost 4 bases and J lost 4 bases. CDR3 in amino acids: CASSGWTSGRGKGYEQYF. For the CDR3, the DNA is TGTGCCAGCAGTGGGTGGACTAGCGGGAGAGGAAAAGGGTACGAGCAGTACTTC.

The chain recombines TRBV6-5 with TRBJ1-2; perhaps TRBD1 as D (5 bases). Between the trimmed V and J ends, which lost 6 bases and 4 bases, there was a span of 15 bases. The CDR3 has 14 residues. The germline V gene has CDR1 MNHEY and CDR2 SVGAGI. In nucleotides, the CDR3 is TGTGCCAGCAGATCAGGGCAGGTTCGCTATGGCTACACCTTC. This sequence encodes CASRSGQVRYGYTF.

J is TRBJ2-2 and V is TRBV5-1; D gene uncertain. The V end was cut by 0 bases, the J end by 7 bases, with 10 bases between. CDR3 length: 14 residues. Germline V lookup: CDR1 SGHRS, CDR2 YFSETQ. In DNA, the CDR3 is TGCGCCAGCAGCTTGGAACCCACCGACGGGGAGCTGTTTTTT. Translated, it gives CASSLEPTDGELFF.

The chain couples TRBV28 to TRBJ2-4, with 7 bases aligning to TRBD1. The CDR3 is 15 residues long. Germline assignment: CDR1 MDHEN and CDR2 SYDVKM. J lost 3 bases, V lost 6 bases, and 8 bases had no gene match. CDR3 residues: CASRQQGSDKNIQYF. CDR3 nucleotide sequence: TGTGCCAGCAGGCAACAGGGGAGCGACAAAAACATTCAGTACTTC.

J is TRBJ2-7 and V is TRBV28; weak D call: TRBD2 (5 bases). The germline V gene has CDR1 MDHEN and CDR2 SYDVKM. Trimming left V 5 bases short and J 2 bases short, with 13 bases between. The length of the CDR3 is 14 residues. CDR3 residues: CASSRGGTAYEQYF. CDR3 nucleotide sequence: TGTGCCAGCAGTCGAGGAGGCACAGCCTACGAGCAGTACTTC.

The chain couples TRBV19 to TRBJ2-7; D is undetermined. There are 11 residues in the CDR3. CDR1 and CDR2 from the germline V gene are LNHDA and SQIVND (reference sequence). With 3 bases removed from V and 5 bases from J, the gap between germline ends came to 5 bases. The DNA of the CDR3 is TGTGCCAGTAGTATGATAAACGAGCAGTACTTC. Protein: CASSMINEQYF.

The chain links TRBV28 to TRBJ1-2, with 7 bases aligning to TRBD1. V dropped 5 bases and J dropped 9; count of bases not matched to a gene: 9. The CDR3 is 13 amino acids. Germline loops: CDR1 MDHEN, CDR2 SYDVKM. The CDR3 DNA is TGTGCCAGCAGTCTCCAGACAGGGATGCGCTACACCTTC. Amino acid sequence: CASSLQTGMRYTF.

The rearrangement joins TRBV9 to TRBJ2-7, with 10 bases matching TRBD2. J was trimmed by 0 bases and V by 4 bases; bases with no gene match: 4. The germline gives CDR1 SGDLS, CDR2 YYNGEE. CDR3 length equals 15 residues. The CDR3, as DNA: TGTGCCAGCAGCTTACTAGCGGGGAGCTCCTACGAGCAGTACTTC. It is translated as CASSLLAGSSYEQYF.

The chain is built from TRBV14 and TRBJ2-2; 9 bases map to TRBD2. The germline V gene has CDR1 SGHDN and CDR2 FVKESK. The CDR3 spans 14 residues. The junction had 5 bases not matched to a gene; V was cut back by 8 bases and J by 4 bases. CDR3 DNA: TGTGCCAGCGCGGGACTAGCTGGCACCGGGGAGCTGTTTTTT. Protein sequence: CASAGLAGTGELFF.

The V call is TRBV6-5, the J call TRBJ2-1; no definite D call. The CDR3 runs 13 residues. The V end lost 5 bases, the J end lost 4 bases, and 9 bases lay between the germline ends. Germline loops: CDR1 MNHEY, CDR2 SVGAGI. The CDR3 sequence: CASSQALYNEQFF. Written as DNA, the CDR3 is TGTGCCAGCAGTCAGGCCCTTTACAATGAGCAGTTCTTC.

The genes are TRBV28 and TRBJ1-2; 11 bases line up with TRBD1. The CDR3 is 14 amino acids. Germline V gives CDR1 MDHEN, CDR2 SYDVKM. The junction had 6 bases not matched to a gene; V was cut back by 6 bases and J by 6 bases. CDR3 protein: CASSAPGQGDGYTF. The CDR3 DNA reads as TGTGCCAGCAGCGCTCCGGGACAGGGGGATGGCTACACCTTC.

Relative to its sample, this clone is medium-sized (0.01 to 0.1%). The genes are TRBV14 and TRBJ1-2; 7 nucleotides match TRBD1. V dropped 4 bases and J dropped 8; count of bases not matched to a gene: 4. Germline values: CDR1 SGHDN, CDR2 FVKESK. The CDR3 has 12 amino acids. The DNA for the CDR3 is TGTGCCAGCAGCCTTCAGGGGGGCGGCTACACCTTC. Translated: CASSLQGGGYTF.

The V gene is TRBV18, the J gene TRBJ2-2; no clear D. The CDR3 is 13 residues long. Germline CDR1 reads KGHSH; CDR2 reads LQKENI. V lost 3 bases, J lost 5 bases, and 7 bases lay in between. The CDR3 spells CASSPIDTGELFF. The CDR3 DNA reads TGTGCCAGCTCACCGATTGATACCGGGGAGCTGTTTTTT.

The rearrangement uses TRBV2 and TRBJ1-5; 7 nucleotides line up with TRBD1. The CDR3 is 15 amino acids. Per germline, CDR1 SNHLY and CDR2 FYNNEI. J gave up 2 bases and V 6 bases, and 7 bases lay outside the gene matches. DNA of the CDR3: TGTGCCAGCAGAGCGGACAGGATAGGCAATCAGCCCCAGCATTTT. It translates to CASRADRIGNQPQHF. Filled out from reference TRBV2 and TRBJ1-5, the complete variable domain reads EPEVTQTPSHQVTQMGQEVILRCVPISNHLYFYWYRQILGQKVEFLVSFYNNEISEKSEIFDDQFSVERPDGSNFTLKIRSTKLEDSAMYFCASRADRIGNQPQHFGDGTRLSIL.

The rearrangement joins TRBV28 to TRBJ2-5, with D unclear. The CDR3 runs 14 residues. V lost 3 bases and J 10 bases, leaving 18 bases between the germline ends. The V gene's germline CDR1 is MDHEN and CDR2 SYDVKM. As DNA, the CDR3 is TGTGCCAGCAGTTTTGGGCAGCCCCCGGGCGGCCAGTACTTC. Amino acid sequence: CASSFGQPPGGQYF.

This chain joins TRBV7-2 and TRBJ2-3; D may be TRBD2 (6 bases). The length of the CDR3 is 17 residues. Germline CDR1 SGHTA, CDR2 FQGNSA. With 0 bases removed from V and 1 base from J, the gap between germline ends came to 14 bases. The CDR3 coding sequence is TGTGCCAGCAGCTTAGCCCCCATCGGCGGGGGCACAGATACGCAGTATTTT. As protein: CASSLAPIGGGTDTQYF.

The chain has TRBV19 and TRBJ1-5; the match to TRBD1 covers 8 bases. Germline lookup yields CDR1 LNHDA and CDR2 SQIVND (reference sequence). The CDR3 contains 19 residues. J lost 0 bases, V lost 3 bases, and 13 bases had no gene match. The DNA of the CDR3 is TGTGCCAGTAGTATTCGGTCACAGGGGGGGGCATATAGCAATCAGCCCCAGCATTTT. It encodes CASSIRSQGGAYSNQPQHF.

This chain links TRBV19 with TRBJ1-2; no reliable D call. In germline, CDR1 is LNHDA, CDR2 SQIVND (reference sequence). The V and J ends lost 10 bases and 5 bases respectively, with 14 bases between them. The CDR3 has 12 amino acids. The CDR3 nucleotides are TGTGCCACCAAGACGGGAGAGTATGGCTACACCTTC. It is translated as CATKTGEYGYTF.

Comments on this clone: A read error may produce the germline difference seen at one junction end. The rearrangement links TRBV9 to TRBJ2-5; D unresolved. Looked up from germline, CDR1 is SGDLS and CDR2 is YYNGEE. The CDR3 totals 10 residues. This chain's CDR3 is CATSMETQYF. CDR3 nucleotide sequence: TGTGCCACCAGCATGGAGACCCAGTACTTC.

This chain joins TRBV5-6 and TRBJ2-7; D gene unclear. The CDR3 has 13 amino acids. The V end was cut by 2 bases, the J end by 3 bases, with 9 bases between. Germline V CDR1 and CDR2: SGHDT, YYEEEE. The CDR3 reads CASSLGRSYEQYF. As DNA, the CDR3 is TGTGCCAGCAGCTTAGGCCGGAGCTACGAGCAGTACTTC.

The chain recombines TRBV5-6 with TRBJ2-3; possible D gene TRBD2, 6 bases. CDR1 is SGHDT and CDR2 is YYEEEE in the germline V gene. CDR3 length: 16 amino acids. The V end lost 0 bases, the J end lost 1 base, and 12 bases lay between the germline ends. CDR3 in amino acids: CASSLVAAVGTDTQYF. The CDR3 DNA is TGTGCCAGCAGCTTGGTAGCGGCCGTGGGCACAGATACGCAGTATTTT.

This clone came up a few times. The rearrangement uses TRBV28 and TRBJ1-3; D possibly corresponds to TRBD1 (6 bases). V lost 5 bases to trimming and J lost 0 bases, with 11 bases between them. The CDR3 covers 15 residues. Germline-derived CDR1 and CDR2 are MDHEN and SYDVKM. The CDR3 coding sequence is TGTGCCAGCAGTGCAACAGGGATCTCTGGAAACACCATATATTTT. Translated: CASSATGISGNTIYF.

The chain's CDR3 is CASSLAGGNTGELFF. The CDR3 DNA reads as TGCGCCAGCAGCTTGGCCGGGGGGAACACCGGGGAGCTGTTTTTT. The chain recombines TRBV5-1 with TRBJ2-2; D may be TRBD2 (6 bases). With 0 bases removed from V and 1 base from J, the gap between germline ends came to 7 bases. This CDR3 is 15 amino acids long. Germline assignment: CDR1 SGHRS and CDR2 YFSETQ.

The J gene is TRBJ2-7, the V gene TRBV7-9; the D gene could be TRBD1 or TRBD2 (7 bases each). Germline V gene data show CDR1 as SEHNR and CDR2 as FQNEAQ (reference sequence). The CDR3 runs 14 residues. Trimming shortened V by 5 bases and J by 3 bases, and 14 bases separated the two germline ends. The CDR3 is CASSARGGLYEQYF. For the CDR3, the DNA is TGTGCCAGCAGCGCCAGGGGGGGGCTCTACGAGCAGTACTTC.